The 8 T cell receptor beta chains listed next were all sequenced from one sample in a study of CD8 T cells in Susac syndrome. Random hexamers served to reverse transcribe roughly 0.45 to 1 ug RNA. TCRdb called the immunoSEQ multiplex PCR reads again in MiXCR, with one record for every CDR3 protein. The sample has 120,000 to 150,000 distinct CDR3 sequences; 90% to 96% are singletons. The sequenced material came from CD4+ T cells from PBMCs. The receptors originated from a human donor with Susac syndrome.

The chain links TRBV29-1 to TRBJ1-3, with D unresolved. Trimming pared 4 bases from V and 3 bases from J, leaving 10 bases between. The CDR3 spans 13 residues. Germline-derived CDR1 and CDR2 are SQVTM and ANQGSEA. The CDR3 reads CSVVGSNGNTIYF. CDR3 DNA sequence: TGCAGCGTTGTGGGGAGTAATGGAAACACCATATATTTT.

This clonotype was detected only once. The chain is built from TRBV4-1 and TRBJ2-7; D gene unclear. Germline lookup yields CDR1 MGHRA and CDR2 YSYEKL. The CDR3 runs to 16 residues. V lost 1 base and J lost 7, with 20 bases in between. As DNA, the CDR3 is TGCGCCAGCAGCCAAGGGCTTAATCCACTTGGTGGGGAGCAGTACTTC. It codes for CASSQGLNPLGGEQYF.

The chain links TRBV5-1 to TRBJ2-7; maybe TRBD2 (5 bases). The CDR3 totals 14 residues. Trimming pared 3 bases from V and 8 bases from J, leaving 18 bases between. Germline values: CDR1 SGHRS, CDR2 YFSETQ. CDR3 sequence: CASSSRTPPGKQYF. CDR3 bases: TGCGCCAGCAGCTCCCGCACACCTCCCGGGAAGCAGTACTTC.

The chain employs TRBV29-1 and TRBJ1-2; 7 bases are a match to TRBD1. CDR1 and CDR2 from the germline V gene are SQVTM and ANQGSEA. The CDR3 contains 15 residues. V gave up 3 bases and J gave up 8 bases; unmatched junction bases: 15. The CDR3 bases are TGCAGCGTTGACCATACCTTAGGGACAGCGATCGGCTACACCTTC. This codes for CSVDHTLGTAIGYTF.

The chain carries TRBV12-3 or TRBV12-4 and TRBJ2-7, with 8 bases lining up with TRBD1. The CDR3 runs to 12 residues. The ends lost 6 bases at V and 4 bases at J; junction bases unmatched: 2. The CDR3 protein is CASSWTGYEQYF. CDR3 sequence (DNA): TGTGCCAGCAGCTGGACAGGGTACGAGCAGTACTTC.

The chain has TRBV27 and TRBJ1-5, with D tentatively TRBD1 (6 bases). The germline V gene encodes CDR1 MNHEY and CDR2 SMNVEV (reference sequence). The CDR3 runs 14 residues. Trimming took 7 bases from V and 3 from J, leaving 13 bases between them. The CDR3 protein is CASKDSSANQPQHF. CDR3 DNA: TGTGCCAGCAAGGACAGTTCCGCCAATCAGCCCCAGCATTTT.

The J gene is TRBJ2-1, the V gene TRBV29-1; D remains ambiguous. V was pared by 3 bases and J by 5 bases, with 11 bases between. Germline-derived CDR1 and CDR2 are SQVTM and ANQGSEA. This CDR3 is 13 amino acids long. CDR3 sequence: CSVEGHYNNEQFF. The CDR3 coding sequence is TGCAGCGTTGAGGGTCACTATAACAATGAGCAGTTCTTC.

V gene TRBV25-1 combines with J gene TRBJ2-3; perhaps TRBD2 as D (6 bases). CDR1 is MGHDK and CDR2 is SYGVNS in the germline V gene. The CDR3 length is 14 residues. The V end lost 3 bases, the J end lost 4 bases, and 11 bases lay between the germline ends. CDR3 amino acids: CASSEPGAPDTQYF. DNA of the CDR3: TGTGCCAGCAGTGAGCCGGGAGCCCCAGATACGCAGTATTTT.